The rows below give T cell receptor beta chains drawn from one sample of a study of radiation and T cells in renal cell carcinoma. Only in-frame clones appear in the TCRdb table, and some are missing; sequencing was by immunoSEQ multiplex PCR. The sample includes about 150,000 clones, approximately 91% of them seen just once. Specimen: blood, collected from a patient whose treatment included radiotherapy and nephrectomy. These receptor sequences come from a woman aged 45-59 years with renal cell carcinoma. Both conserved end residues are part of each CDR3. The D gene is left open where the match is weak. Size is omitted from some rows. Given values are once, few, many or a class for expanded clones.

size	D	V	J	DNA	CDR3
NA	NA	TRBV5-6	TRBJ2-7	TGTGCCAGCAGCTCCGGACCGGACTACGAGCAGTACTTC	CASSSGPDYEQYF
NA	NA	TRBV29-1	TRBJ1-2	TGCAGCGTGTTTGGGGGCAGGAGGGACCTTTGCACCTTC	CSVFGGRRDLCTF
NA	NA	TRBV6-6	TRBJ1-2	TGTGCCAGCAGTTGGGTCGGGAACTATGGCTACACCTTC	CASSWVGNYGYTF
NA	TRBD1	TRBV13	TRBJ2-7	TGTTCCAGCAGCTCCGGGACAGGGGAGTACGAGCAGTACTTC	CSSSSGTGEYEQYF
NA	TRBD2	TRBV4-3	TRBJ2-7	TGCGCCAGCAGCCCGGCTCTAGCGGGGTCTTCCTACGAGCAGTACTTC	CASSPALAGSSYEQYF
many	NA	TRBV18	TRBJ2-7	TGTGCCAGCTCACCGATTGGGGCTGGCGAGCAGTACTTC	CASSPIGAGEQYF
NA	TRBD1	TRBV7-8	TRBJ2-7	TGTGCCAGCAGCTTACGGCGGCAGGGGGACGAGCAGTACTTC	CASSLRRQGDEQYF
once	NA	TRBV7-9	TRBJ1-4	TGTGCCAGCACCTCGTCGGGCGGTGGAGAAAAACTGTTTTTT	CASTSSGGGEKLFF
NA	TRBD1	TRBV7-2	TRBJ2-5	TGTGCCAGCAGTTTCGTACCGGGACAGGGGGCCGTGAAGGAGACCCAGTACTTC	CASSFVPGQGAVKETQYF
once	NA	TRBV9	TRBJ2-7	TGTGCCAGCAGCGCTCGGGACACCTTTGACTCCTACGAGCAGTACTTC	CASSARDTFDSYEQYF
few	TRBD2	TRBV13	TRBJ2-1	TGTGCCAGCAGCTTAGGCCTAAGAATTAGCGGGGGGGCGATTAATAATGAGCAGTTCTTC	CASSLGLRISGGAINNEQFF
NA	NA	TRBV5-1	TRBJ1-3	TGCGCCAGCAGCTTTACAGAATCTGGAAACACCATATATTTT	CASSFTESGNTIYF
NA	TRBD1	TRBV5-5	TRBJ1-1	TGTGCCAGCAGCCAACTAGACAGGGAAGGGACTGAAGCTTTCTTT	CASSQLDREGTEAFF
NA	TRBD1	TRBV5-1	TRBJ1-5	TGCGCCAGCAGCTTGGAAGCAGGGGGTCTGCAGCCCCAGCATTTT	CASSLEAGGLQPQHF
NA	NA	TRBV18	TRBJ1-4	TGTGCCAGCTCACCAGAGATCTCAGGGCTGGACGGACTGTTGCTTTTT	CASSPEISGLDGLLLF
NA	NA	TRBV7-2	TRBJ2-3	TGTGCCAGCAGCCGCGGTGGGGGGTTAGACACAGATACGCAGTATTTT	CASSRGGGLDTDTQYF
NA	NA	TRBV5-1	TRBJ2-7	TGCGCCAGCAGCACCGATAACTACGAGCAGTACTTC	CASSTDNYEQYF
NA	TRBD1	TRBV5-1	TRBJ2-3	TGCGCCAGCAGCGGACAGGGCGACACAGATACGCAGTATTTT	CASSGQGDTDTQYF
NA	NA	TRBV7-9	TRBJ2-5	TGTGCCAGCAGCTTAGCACTGGGGGAGACCCAGTACTTC	CASSLALGETQYF
NA	NA	TRBV28	TRBJ1-1	TGTGCCAGCAGACTTATGGGGGGGGGCGAAGCTTTCTTT	CASRLMGGGEAFF
NA	TRBD1	TRBV6-6	TRBJ2-6	TGTGCCAGCAGTTACTTTGGACAGGGTGGGGACGTCCTGACTTTC	CASSYFGQGGDVLTF
NA	NA	TRBV19	TRBJ2-3	TGTGCCAGTACCACCTCGACAGGAGGGGGCACAGATACGCAGTATTTT	CASTTSTGGGTDTQYF
NA	NA	TRBV6-6	TRBJ1-2	TGTGCCAGCGGACCACGAGGTACCCTTAACTATGGCTACACCTTC	CASGPRGTLNYGYTF
NA	TRBD2	TRBV6-6	TRBJ2-7	TGTGCCAGCAGTTCCAGTACTAGCGGGGGGACCTACGAGCAGTACTTC	CASSSSTSGGTYEQYF
NA	NA	TRBV7-9	TRBJ1-1	TGTGCCAGCAGCTTAGAGGGGTTGAGAGGTGAAGCTTTCTTT	CASSLEGLRGEAFF
NA	NA	TRBV9	TRBJ2-3	TGTGCCAGCAGCGTAGAAAGCGGCCACTTTTCGGATACGCAGTATTTT	CASSVESGHFSDTQYF
NA	NA	TRBV2	TRBJ1-2	TGTGCCAGCAGTCCCGCCGGGACCGCCGACTATGGCTACACCTTC	CASSPAGTADYGYTF
NA	NA	TRBV5-1	TRBJ2-7	TGCGCCAGCAGCTTGGCCGTTGGACAAGTCGGCGAGCAGTACTTC	CASSLAVGQVGEQYF
NA	NA	TRBV18	TRBJ2-7	TGTGCCAGCTCACGACCTGGAGAGCAGTACTTC	CASSRPGEQYF
NA	NA	TRBV25-1	TRBJ1-1	TGTGCCAGCAAAGATCAGGGTGACACTGAAGCTTTCTTT	CASKDQGDTEAFF
NA	NA	TRBV6-1	TRBJ1-3	TGTGCCAGCAGCCAAGAGAATTACTCTGGAAACACCATATATTTT	CASSQENYSGNTIYF
NA	TRBD1	TRBV19	TRBJ1-1	TGTGCCAGCATCCGGGACAGGGGTGCGGTAGCTTTCTTT	CASIRDRGAVAFF
NA	NA	TRBV5-6	TRBJ2-5	TGTGCCAGCAGCCGGGACGGAGGGAAAGGGGAGCAGTACTTC	CASSRDGGKGEQYF
NA	NA	TRBV11-2	TRBJ2-3	TGTGCCAGCAGGATCCTAGGCACAGATACGCAGTATTTT	CASRILGTDTQYF
NA	NA	TRBV6-1	TRBJ2-3	TGTGCCAGCAGTCAGAAAGATACGCAGTATTTT	CASSQKDTQYF
NA	TRBD1	TRBV29-1	TRBJ2-3	TGCAGCGTTGAAGCCGGACAGGGTACAGATACGCAGTATTTT	CSVEAGQGTDTQYF
NA	NA	TRBV6-5	TRBJ2-3	TGTGCCAGCAGGCCGGGACGAAGCACAGATACGCAGTATTTT	CASRPGRSTDTQYF
NA	NA	TRBV19	TRBJ1-1	TGTGCCAGTAGTGCCAGAGTGAACACTGAAGCTTTCTTT	CASSARVNTEAFF
NA	NA	TRBV15	TRBJ1-6	TGTGCCACCAGCATGAATAGGGCCCGTGCCCGGACCCTCCACTTT	CATSMNRARARTLHF
NA	TRBD1	TRBV7-2	TRBJ1-2	TGTGCCAGCAGCCGGGACAGGGACGGCTACACCTTC	CASSRDRDGYTF
NA	TRBD1	TRBV18	TRBJ1-1	TGTGCCAGCTCACCGACAGGGTACGGGGACACTGAAGCTTTCTTT	CASSPTGYGDTEAFF
NA	TRBD1	TRBV5-4	TRBJ1-4	TGTGCCAGCAGCAGACAGACAGGGGAAAATGAAAAACTGTTTTTT	CASSRQTGENEKLFF
once	TRBD2	TRBV9	TRBJ2-1	TGTGCCAGCAGCCAAAGCGGGGTCGAGTACAATGAGCAGTTCTTC	CASSQSGVEYNEQFF
NA	TRBD1	TRBV7-9	TRBJ2-7	TGTGCCAGCAGCTTAGTCGGCGCGCGGGACAGGGAGCGGGAGCAGTACTTC	CASSLVGARDREREQYF
NA	NA	TRBV7-3	TRBJ1-1	TGTGCCAGCAGCTTACAACCTACAGCAGTTCAGAACACTGAAGCTTTCTTT	CASSLQPTAVQNTEAFF
NA	NA	TRBV11-2	TRBJ2-7	TGTGCCAGCAGCTCCACGGGCCTTTCCTACGAGCAGTACTTC	CASSSTGLSYEQYF
NA	TRBD1	TRBV29-1	TRBJ1-2	TGCAGCGTTGAAAAGTACGGCAGGGGGCCGGGTGGCTACACCTTC	CSVEKYGRGPGGYTF
once	NA	TRBV7-9	TRBJ1-4	TGTGCCAGCAGCTTAGCGGAACAGGTTAATGAAAAACTGTTTTTT	CASSLAEQVNEKLFF
NA	NA	TRBV19	TRBJ1-1	TGTGCCAGTGGGGGGTACAGGGATTTAAACACTGAAGCTTTCTTT	CASGGYRDLNTEAFF
NA	NA	TRBV7-9	TRBJ1-4	TGTGCCAGCAGCTTAGTTGTTGCGAGCGGGGGAAAACTGTTTTTT	CASSLVVASGGKLFF
few	NA	TRBV6-6	TRBJ1-6	TGTGCCAGCAGTTATGACAGTCTTAATTCACCCCTCCACTTT	CASSYDSLNSPLHF
NA	TRBD1	TRBV19	TRBJ1-2	TGTGCCAGTAGTAAACCGGGACAGGGGGGTGGCTACACCTTC	CASSKPGQGGGYTF
NA	NA	TRBV10-3	TRBJ2-1	TGTGCCATCAGCGCCGAGGACAATGAGCAGTTCTTC	CAISAEDNEQFF
NA	TRBD1	TRBV7-2	TRBJ2-4	TGTGCCAGCAGTTCGACTCCGGGACAGTCTTACTTC	CASSSTPGQSYF
NA	TRBD2	TRBV29-1	TRBJ2-3	TGCAGCGCCGCGGGGCGCGGGGGGGCAGCAGATACGCAGTATTTT	CSAAGRGGAADTQYF
NA	TRBD1	TRBV6-5	TRBJ2-2	TGTGCCAGCAGTTACTCCCTGGGACAGGACACCGGGGAGCTGTTTTTT	CASSYSLGQDTGELFF
NA	NA	TRBV6-5	TRBJ1-1	TGTGCCAGCGGGAAGGGAACTGAAGCTTTCTTT	CASGKGTEAFF